This T cell receptor (beta chain) came from a study of T cell responses to AZD1222 COVID-19 vaccine. Clones were sequenced by immunoSEQ multiplex PCR, and TCRdb holds only the in-frame ones, with some missing. This repertoire shows approximately 88,000 clones, almost 80% found once; its top ten account for more than 20%. The ends were cut back, 4 bases at V and 0 bases at J, with 24 bases in the middle. The CDR3 consists of 20 residues. Looked up from germline, CDR1 is MNHEY and CDR2 is SMNVEV (reference sequence). Sample: peripheral blood, taken on day 0 of AZD1222 vaccination. This sequence was found in an adult in good health. The rearrangement uses TRBV27 and TRBJ1-4; D might be TRBD1 (6 bases). The CDR3 sequence is CASSSWPPTLQGATNEKLFF. CDR3 nucleotides: TGTGCCAGCAGTTCATGGCCACCAACTCTACAGGGTGCAACTAATGAAAAACTGTTTTTT.